The 8 T cell receptor beta chains presented below share a single source sample, sequenced in a study of cytomegalovirus exposure and HLA in healthy donors. The PCR employed 60 Vbeta primers together with 13 Jbeta primers. Measured with immunoSEQ multiplex PCR; TCRdb has only the in-frame clones, and not every one. The table has around 140,000 clones, around 82% seen once; the top ten hold about 3.4%. The sample taken for sequencing was PBMCs. Receptors were obtained from a young man in good health and CMV-seropositive.

CDR3 amino acids: CSVHDHPGGDTQYF. DNA for the CDR3: TGCAGCGTACACGACCACCCAGGGGGAGATACGCAGTATTTT. The chain has TRBV29-1 and TRBJ2-3, with 7 bases that match TRBD1. Germline V gene sequence: CDR1 SQVTM, CDR2 ANQGSEA. CDR3 length equals 14 residues. V shed 6 bases, J shed 5 bases, and the junction held 11 bases outside the gene matches.

The chain employs TRBV4-2 and TRBJ2-7, with 7 bases matching TRBD1. The CDR3 consists of 15 residues. Unmatched junction bases numbered 7, after V lost 0 bases and J lost 5 bases. Germline V gene sequence: CDR1 LGHNA, CDR2 YNFKEQ. The chain's CDR3 is CASSQDPQGLNEQYF. CDR3 nucleotide sequence: TGTGCCAGCAGCCAAGACCCACAGGGGTTGAACGAGCAGTACTTC.

The chain uses TRBV2 and TRBJ1-5, with 7 bases aligning to TRBD1. CDR1 and CDR2 (germline): SNHLY, FYNNEI. With 4 bases clipped from V and 5 bases from J, the junction kept 5 bases outside the gene matches. This CDR3 region has 14 residues. The CDR3 coding sequence is TGTGCCAGCAGTGCCGACAGGGTCGATCAGCCCCAGCATTTT. This gives the protein CASSADRVDQPQHF.

The gene calls are TRBV7-9 and TRBJ1-2, with D tentatively TRBD1 (6 bases). CDR1 SEHNR and CDR2 FQNEAQ come from the germline V gene (reference sequence). The CDR3 length is 15 residues. The ends were cut back, 3 bases at V and 4 bases at J, with 15 bases in the middle. CDR3 region: CASSFDPGEGYGYTF. The CDR3 DNA is TGTGCCAGCAGCTTCGACCCAGGGGAAGGCTATGGCTACACCTTC. The full variable domain, its missing parts supplied by reference TRBV7-9 and TRBJ1-2, is DTGVSQNPRHKITKRGQNVTFRCDPISEHNRLYWYRQTLGQGPEFLTYFQNEAQLEKSRLLSDRFSAERPKGSFSTLEIQRTEQGDSAMYLCASSFDPGEGYGYTFGSGTRLTVV.

The genes are TRBV6-1 and TRBJ2-7; possible D gene TRBD1, 6 bases. CDR1 and CDR2 (germline): MNHNS, SASEGT. V was cut by 8 bases and J by 0 bases, with 14 bases left in between. The CDR3 has 14 residues. CDR3 in DNA: TGTGCCAGCTGGGGGCAGGGCCTCTCCTACGAGCAGTACTTC. Residues: CASWGQGLSYEQYF.

V gene TRBV27 combines with J gene TRBJ1-1; D unresolved. This CDR3 spans 19 amino acids. Germline CDR1 MNHEY, CDR2 SMNVEV (reference sequence). Trimming removed 8 bases at V and 5 bases at J, with 33 bases between. CDR3 in amino acids: CASFHSSPSGRALWTEAFF. Written as DNA, the CDR3 is TGTGCCAGCTTCCATTCGTCTCCGAGCGGGAGAGCCCTTTGGACTGAAGCTTTCTTT.

This chain connects TRBV9 to TRBJ1-1, with D maybe TRBD1 (6 bases). Trimming shortened V by 0 bases and J by 0 bases, and 12 bases separated the two germline ends. The CDR3 length is 16 residues. Germline CDR1 is SGDLS and CDR2 is YYNGEE. The DNA for the CDR3 is TGTGCCAGCAGCGTAGATGGACAGACCTTGAACACTGAAGCTTTCTTT. It encodes CASSVDGQTLNTEAFF.

This clone was recorded a few times. V and J are TRBV29-1 and TRBJ2-7; D is perhaps TRBD2 (5 bases). Germline CDR1 and CDR2: SQVTM and ANQGSEA. Trimming removed 6 bases from V and 5 bases from J, with 11 bases in between. The CDR3 has 11 residues. The CDR3 is CSVATSHEQYF. The CDR3 bases are TGCAGCGTCGCAACTAGTCACGAGCAGTACTTC.